Sequencing of this T cell receptor (beta chain) was carried out in a study of cytomegalovirus exposure and HLA in healthy donors. This clone was seen a few times. Its specificity is not known. This CDR3 is built from 13 residues. J gave up 2 bases and V 4 bases, and 2 bases lay outside the gene matches. Germline CDR1 is SGHKS and CDR2 is YYEKEE (reference sequence). Researchers ran the PCR with 60 Vbeta and 13 Jbeta primers. Profiling relied on immunoSEQ multiplex PCR, and the TCRdb table lists in-frame clones only, not all of them. The sample contains under 200,000 clones, 68% of which appear only once. Points from the study as a whole: The later analysis indicated that the majority of CMV-associated TCR beta chains appeared HLA-restricted.

The chain combines TRBV5-5 with TRBJ2-7; 8 nucleotides line up with TRBD1. The TCR originated in a man aged 45 to 65 in good health and CMV-seronegative. Sequencing was performed on PBMCs. The CDR3 DNA is TGTGCCAGCAGCCGGACAGGGACCTACGAGCAGTACTTC. It is translated as CASSRTGTYEQYF.